What follows describes a single T cell receptor (beta chain). This sample was taken from a study of identical twins. One entry per CDR3 protein, called by TCRdb with MiXCR from the 5' RACE reads. The repertoire consists of approximately 470,000 distinct CDR3 sequences, with 13% to 15% occurring once and the leading ten covering around 0.57%. CDR3 size: 14 residues. The ends were cut back, 6 bases at V and 3 bases at J, with 15 bases in the middle. Germline V gives CDR1 SGHAT, CDR2 FQDESV (reference sequence). These data were also filed under a second study, of yellow fever vaccine responses in identical twins.

This receptor was obtained from a woman under 30 in good health. The genes are TRBV11-1 and TRBJ2-7, with TRBD1 as a possible D gene (6 bases). Specimen: CD4+ T cells sorted from blood. The CDR3 bases are TGTGCCAGCAGGTCAACAACAGGGTTCTACGAGCAGTACTTC. Protein product: CASRSTTGFYEQYF.